The 27 T cell receptor beta chains listed next were all sequenced from one sample in a study of cytomegalovirus exposure and HLA in healthy donors. It was with 60 Vbeta and 13 Jbeta primers that the PCR ran. Libraries were prepared by immunoSEQ multiplex PCR; TCRdb keeps only in-frame clonotypes and omits some of them. The repertoire has roughly 100,000 clones, about 80% of them found once; the top ten carry more than 6.5%. Sample: PBMCs. All receptors come from a man aged 35 to 55 in good health and CMV-seropositive.

V usage is TRBV30 and J usage is TRBJ2-7; 8 positions agree with TRBD1. The CDR3 covers 13 residues. The V gene end was trimmed by 2 bases and the J gene end by 3 bases; junction bases not matched to a gene: 3. The V gene's germline CDR1 is GTSNPN and CDR2 SVGIG (reference sequence). CDR3 sequence (DNA): TGTGCCTGGAGTAACAGGGGGAACTACGAGCAGTACTTC. Translated: CAWSNRGNYEQYF.

The V gene is TRBV5-1, the J gene TRBJ1-1; weak D call: TRBD1 (6 bases). The CDR3 is made up of 14 amino acids. V was pared by 3 bases and J by 1 base, with 10 bases between. Germline CDR1 is SGHRS and CDR2 is YFSETQ. Written as DNA, the CDR3 is TGCGCCAGCAGCTCCGGGACACCGAACACTGAAGCTTTCTTT. Its protein product is CASSSGTPNTEAFF.

The chain has TRBV9 and TRBJ1-1; D ambiguous. The CDR3 runs 16 residues. Germline CDR1 reads SGDLS; CDR2 reads YYNGEE. V was pared by 0 bases and J by 0 bases, with 12 bases between. CDR3 loop: CASSVGAGYVNTEAFF. CDR3 nucleotides: TGTGCCAGCAGCGTAGGAGCAGGTTACGTGAACACTGAAGCTTTCTTT.

The chain couples TRBV5-1 to TRBJ1-1; perhaps TRBD1 as D (6 bases). Germline V gene data show CDR1 as SGHRS and CDR2 as YFSETQ. Trimming shortened V by 3 bases and J by 3 bases, and 12 bases separated the two germline ends. The length of the CDR3 is 14 residues. The CDR3 sequence is CASSSQGRDTEAFF. The CDR3 DNA sequence: TGCGCCAGCAGCTCACAGGGACGGGACACTGAAGCTTTCTTT.

The CDR3 here is CASSWDRVYEQYF. DNA of the CDR3: TGTGCCAGCAGTTGGGACAGGGTGTACGAGCAGTACTTC. The chain recombines TRBV6-5 with TRBJ2-7; 9 bases are a match to TRBD1. V gave up 4 bases and J gave up 4 bases; unmatched junction bases: 2. Germline-derived CDR1 and CDR2 are MNHEY and SVGAGI. The CDR3 covers 13 residues.

The chain links TRBV19 to TRBJ2-5; 8 positions match TRBD2. After removal of 4 bases from V and 2 bases from J, the junction contained 9 bases not matched to a gene. Germline CDR1 LNHDA, CDR2 SQIVND (reference sequence). The CDR3 has 16 amino acids. Here the CDR3 reads CASSTPGGGEQETQYF. The DNA for the CDR3 is TGTGCCAGTAGTACCCCCGGGGGGGGAGAGCAAGAGACCCAGTACTTC.

This clone was seen only once. The CDR3 DNA is TGTGCCAGCAGCTTGACTAGCGGGCCCCACAATGAGCAGTTCTTC. Translated, it gives CASSLTSGPHNEQFF. The V call is TRBV7-2, the J call TRBJ2-1; TRBD2 aligns across 10 bases. Trimming took 3 bases from V and 5 from J; bases not matched to a gene: 4. The CDR3 length is 15 residues. The germline V gene has CDR1 SGHTA and CDR2 FQGNSA.

This chain links TRBV2 with TRBJ2-1; 8 positions agree with TRBD1. CDR1 is SNHLY, CDR2 FYNNEI, per germline. After removal of 6 bases from V and 9 bases from J, the junction contained 7 bases not matched to a gene. The length of the CDR3 is 13 residues. CDR3 DNA: TGTGCCAGCAGGGACAGGGTAGCAACTGAGCAGTTCTTC. This translates into CASRDRVATEQFF.

This clone was detected a few times. V gene TRBV25-1 combines with J gene TRBJ2-7, with TRBD1 identical over 7 bases. Per germline, CDR1 MGHDK and CDR2 SYGVNS. The CDR3 is 13 residues long. V shed 6 bases, J shed 4 bases, and the junction held 6 bases outside the gene matches. CDR3 sequence reads: CASSQPGQYEQYF. The CDR3 DNA reads TGTGCCAGCAGCCAACCGGGACAGTACGAGCAGTACTTC.

This clone came up a few times. This chain joins TRBV25-1 and TRBJ2-1, with TRBD2 matching over 9 bases. CDR1 and CDR2 (germline): MGHDK, SYGVNS. The V segment lost 4 bases and the J segment 7 bases; nucleotides outside the gene matches: 5. The CDR3 totals 14 residues. The CDR3 sequence is CASSVSGSRNEQFF. For the CDR3, the DNA is TGTGCCAGCAGTGTTAGCGGGAGTAGGAATGAGCAGTTCTTC.

The CDR3 is CASSVAGDTNSPLHF. The DNA for the CDR3 is TGTGCCAGTAGTGTAGCAGGGGATACGAATTCACCCCTCCACTTT. This sequence joins TRBV19 and TRBJ1-6; possibly TRBD1 for D (6 bases). This CDR3 comprises 15 residues. V was shortened by 5 bases and J by 7 bases, with 15 bases between the two germline ends. The germline V gene has CDR1 LNHDA and CDR2 SQIVND (reference sequence).

The chain couples TRBV30 to TRBJ2-7; maybe TRBD2 (6 bases). From germline, CDR1 is GTSNPN and CDR2 SVGIG (reference sequence). This CDR3 region has 13 residues. Trimming removed 1 base at V and 4 bases at J, with 11 bases between. CDR3 amino acids: CAWSGGVVYEQYF. The CDR3 nucleotides are TGTGCCTGGAGTGGGGGGGTCGTATACGAGCAGTACTTC. The complete variable domain, with remaining parts taken from reference TRBV30 and TRBJ2-7, reads SQTIHQWPATLVQPVGSPLSLECTVEGTSNPNLYWYRQAAGRGLQLLFYSVGIGQISSEVPQNLSASRPQDRQFILSSKKLLLSDSGFYLCAWSGGVVYEQYFGPGTRLTVT.

The CDR3, as DNA: TGTGCCAGCAGCTTAGATCCAGGTTACACCGGGGAGCTGTTTTTT. The encoded protein is CASSLDPGYTGELFF. The V gene is TRBV11-2, the J gene TRBJ2-2; D uncertain. The germline CDR1 and CDR2 sequences are SGHAT and FQNNGV. V gave up 0 bases and J gave up 3 bases, with 8 bases separating them. This CDR3 comprises 15 residues. The variable domain in full, with the rest retrieved from reference TRBV11-2 and TRBJ2-2, is EAGVAQSPRYKIIEKRQSVAFWCNPISGHATLYWYQQILGQGPKLLIQFQNNGVVDDSQLPKDRFSAERLKGVDSTLKIQPAKLEDSAVYLCASSLDPGYTGELFFGEGSRLTVL.

The rearrangement joins TRBV11-3 to TRBJ2-5; D is perhaps TRBD1 (5 bases). This CDR3 has 15 residues. CDR1 and CDR2 from the germline V gene are SGHNT and YENEEA. V lost 1 base and J lost 0, with 9 bases in between. The CDR3 region has the DNA TGTGCCAGCAGCTTAGGCGACAGAAACCAAGAGACCCAGTACTTC. This encodes CASSLGDRNQETQYF.

The V gene is TRBV5-1, the J gene TRBJ2-3, with TRBD2 matching 14 bases. CDR1 is SGHRS and CDR2 is YFSETQ in the germline V gene. J gave up 5 bases and V 5 bases, and 13 bases lay outside the gene matches. This CDR3 spans 18 amino acids. Here the CDR3 DNA reads TGCGCCAGCAGGCGGGACCCCGGGACTAGCGGGAGAGGAGATACGCAGTATTTT. Encoded protein: CASRRDPGTSGRGDTQYF.

This rearrangement joins TRBV7-3 to TRBJ2-2; D gene unclear. The CDR3 has 13 amino acids. From germline, CDR1 is SGHTA and CDR2 FQGTGA. V shed 1 base and J shed 6 bases, with 6 bases lying between them. The CDR3 sequence: CASSLIAAGELFF. CDR3 in DNA: TGTGCCAGCAGCTTAATTGCGGCCGGGGAGCTGTTTTTT. Drawing the rest from reference TRBV7-3 and TRBJ2-2, the complete variable domain is GAGVSQTPSNKVTEKGKYVELRCDPISGHTALYWYRQSLGQGPEFLIYFQGTGAADDSGLPNDRFFAVRPEGSVSTLKIQRTERGDSAVYLCASSLIAAGELFFGEGSRLTVL.

The chain combines TRBV9 with TRBJ1-2, with 10 bases matching TRBD1. Germline CDR1 and CDR2: SGDLS and YYNGEE. V was pared by 0 bases and J by 4 bases, with 6 bases of the junction left unmatched. The CDR3 is 16 residues long. Written as DNA, the CDR3 is TGTGCCAGCAGCGTAGGAGGGACAGGGGAAGGCTATGGCTACACCTTC. It encodes CASSVGGTGEGYGYTF.

This clone was seen only once. V gene TRBV30 combines with J gene TRBJ2-7; a possible D gene is TRBD1 (7 bases). This CDR3 comprises 14 residues. CDR1 and CDR2 from the germline V gene are GTSNPN and SVGIG (reference sequence). V dropped 3 bases and J dropped 2 bases, with 14 bases sitting between them. The CDR3 region has the DNA TGTGCCTGGAGGCGGGGACAGAGGGCCTACGAGCAGTACTTC. It yields the protein CAWRRGQRAYEQYF.

The V call is TRBV6-1, the J call TRBJ2-5; D is ambiguous. This CDR3 has 14 amino acids. Germline CDR1 is MNHNS and CDR2 is SASEGT. V was cut by 0 bases and J by 4 bases, with 9 bases left in between. The CDR3 DNA reads as TGTGCCAGCAGTGAAGCCCTGAGCCGAGAGACCCAGTACTTC. Translated, it gives CASSEALSRETQYF.

The chain recombines TRBV9 with TRBJ2-2; D gene uncertain. The CDR3 sequence is 15 residues long. Per germline, CDR1 SGDLS and CDR2 YYNGEE. Trimming cost V 0 bases and J 5 bases, with 11 bases left between them. The CDR3 DNA reads as TGTGCCAGCAGCGTAGAAATGAGTTATACCGGGGAGCTGTTTTTT. This gives the protein CASSVEMSYTGELFF.

The chain links TRBV28 to TRBJ2-7; 7 nucleotides agree with TRBD1. Germline V gene lookup returns CDR1 MDHEN and CDR2 SYDVKM. The CDR3 runs to 14 residues. The trim removed 6 bases at V and 2 bases at J, leaving 7 bases unmatched. The CDR3 protein is CASRAPGGTYEQYF. The CDR3 DNA reads as TGTGCCAGCAGGGCCCCAGGGGGAACCTACGAGCAGTACTTC.

With respect to this clone: Distinct nucleotide sequences in the sample also encode this CDR3. The rearrangement uses TRBV4-3 and TRBJ2-1, with 11 bases identical to TRBD2. Germline assignment: CDR1 LGHNA and CDR2 YSLEER. The CDR3 spans 16 residues. Trimming at V came to 1 base and at J to 8 bases, leaving 7 bases not matched to a gene. CDR3 sequence: CASSQGGLADSYEQFF. Here the CDR3 DNA reads TGCGCCAGCAGCCAAGGGGGACTAGCGGACTCCTATGAGCAGTTCTTC.

The chain couples TRBV27 to TRBJ1-3, with D perhaps matching TRBD1 (5 bases). CDR3 length: 14 residues. Trimming stripped 4 bases from V and 3 bases from J, with 10 bases between. Looked up from germline, CDR1 is MNHEY and CDR2 is SMNVEV (reference sequence). In DNA, the CDR3 is TGTGCCAGCAGTTCCCAGGGAGGTGGAAACACCATATATTTT. It is translated as CASSSQGGGNTIYF.

With regard to this clone: One end of the junction fails to match germline, which may point to a read error. The J gene is TRBJ2-7, the V gene TRBV28; 9 nucleotides line up with TRBD1. The CDR3 is made up of 11 amino acids. The germline V gene encodes CDR1 MDHEN and CDR2 SYDVKM. CDR3 residues: CASSPPGQGFF. The CDR3 DNA reads TGTGCCAGCAGTCCACCGGGACAGGGCTTTTTC.

This clone was seen only a few times. The rearrangement joins TRBV4-2 to TRBJ2-6; TRBD2 might be the D (5 bases). CDR1 and CDR2 from the germline V gene are LGHNA and YNFKEQ. The CDR3 runs 15 residues. Deletions cut 4 bases from V and 1 base from J, with 8 bases between. CDR3 residues: CASSPRDSGANVLTF. CDR3 DNA: TGTGCCAGCAGCCCTCGGGATTCTGGGGCCAACGTCCTGACTTTC.

Points on this clone: One junction end does not reproduce the germline sequence, and a read error may be involved. This chain links TRBV7-9 with TRBJ2-7; D remains unclear. Germline-derived CDR1 and CDR2 are SEHNR and FQNEAQ (reference sequence). The CDR3 runs 12 residues. The CDR3 loop is CSSSKSGYEQYF. The CDR3 DNA is TGTTCCAGCAGCAAATCGGGCTACGAGCAGTACTTC.

This chain links TRBV6-5 with TRBJ2-7; perhaps TRBD2 as D (5 bases). Germline V lookup: CDR1 MNHEY, CDR2 SVGAGI. V was shortened by 6 bases and J by 7 bases, with 19 bases between the two germline ends. CDR3 length equals 14 residues. This CDR3 reads CASSPARGKREQYF. For the CDR3, the DNA is TGTGCCAGCAGCCCAGCTCGGGGTAAGAGGGAGCAGTACTTC.